This T cell receptor (beta chain) was captured by sequencing in a study of OX40 agonist ivuxolimab in advanced cancers. Germline CDR1 reads MNHEY; CDR2 reads SVGAGI. CDR3 size: 14 residues. V lost 0 bases to trimming and J lost 4 bases, with 10 bases between them. Repertoires were generated with immunoSEQ multiplex PCR, while TCRdb's copy carries only in-frame clones and drops some. The table includes 45,000 to 65,000 clones, roughly four fifths detected once. This clone turned up a few times. The receptor was isolated from an adult with an advanced solid tumor such as melanoma, head and neck, liver or kidney cancer. The specimen comprised CD4+ or CD8+ T cells sorted from blood, sampled in a trial of the OX40 agonist ivuxolimab. The rearrangement joins TRBV6-5 to TRBJ2-7, with a tentative D call TRBD2 (5 bases). In nucleotides, the CDR3 is TGTGCCAGCAGTTACTCAGATCGGGGTTACGAGCAGTACTTC. Its translation is CASSYSDRGYEQYF.